One and the same sample provided the 16 T cell receptor beta chains below, sequenced in a study of beta chain features in type 1 diabetes. No antigens are known for them. Isolated RNA was reverse transcribed in full, so expressed TCRB transcripts were sequenced. Measured with immunoSEQ multiplex PCR; TCRdb has only the in-frame clones, and not every one. The data show almost 350,000 clones, 9.3% seen once. Study conclusions and caveats: In all four CD4+ subsets, TCRB CDR3 length was significantly, moderately reduced in type 1 diabetes.

The sequencing sample was made of central memory CD4+ T cells from blood. These receptors all come from a man aged 25 to 40 with type 1 diabetes.

This clone appeared a few times. The chain is built from TRBV5-6 and TRBJ2-7; D is perhaps TRBD1 (5 bases). With 0 bases removed from V and 6 bases from J, the gap between germline ends came to 7 bases. Per germline, CDR1 SGHDT and CDR2 YYEEEE. The CDR3 has 12 residues. CDR3 in amino acids: CASSLDRSEQYF. The DNA of the CDR3 is TGTGCCAGCAGCTTGGACAGGAGCGAGCAGTACTTC.

The chain employs TRBV30 and TRBJ1-2; the D is unclear. The CDR3 is 13 residues long. CDR1 is GTSNPN and CDR2 is SVGIG in the germline V gene (reference sequence). The V end lost 1 base, the J end lost 4 bases, and 10 bases lay between the germline ends. This chain's CDR3 is CAWSADKSYGYTF. CDR3 DNA sequence: TGTGCCTGGAGTGCCGACAAATCCTATGGCTACACCTTC.

This clone has just a few counts. The CDR3 spells CASRISQANYGYTF. CDR3 coding DNA: TGTGCCAGCAGAATATCACAGGCGAACTATGGCTACACCTTC. The rearrangement links TRBV28 to TRBJ1-2; TRBD1 is a possible D gene (5 bases). V lost 6 bases to trimming and J lost 2 bases, with 13 bases between them. The CDR3 length is 14 residues. Germline CDR1 is MDHEN and CDR2 is SYDVKM.

This clone showed up just a few times. V and J are TRBV30 and TRBJ1-1, with D perhaps TRBD1 (5 bases). V was shortened by 2 bases and J by 4 bases, with 8 bases between the two germline ends. This CDR3 region has 12 residues. Germline values: CDR1 GTSNPN, CDR2 SVGIG (reference sequence). The CDR3, as DNA: TGTGCCTGGAGTCAGGGCCCCACTGAAGCTTTCTTT. Protein: CAWSQGPTEAFF.

At least ten counts were recorded for this clone. The chain has TRBV28 and TRBJ2-5; a weak D match, TRBD2 (5 bases). V shed 1 base and J shed 1 base, with 10 bases lying between them. This CDR3 spans 15 amino acids. Per germline, CDR1 MDHEN and CDR2 SYDVKM. Here the CDR3 reads CASSLSLGSQETQYF. The CDR3 DNA reads as TGTGCCAGCAGTTTATCACTAGGCTCCCAAGAGACCCAGTACTTC. Combining the CDR3 with reference TRBV28 and TRBJ2-5 gives the whole variable domain DVKVTQSSRYLVKRTGEKVFLECVQDMDHENMFWYRQDPGLGLRLIYFSYDVKMKEKGDIPEGYSVSREKKERFSLILESASTNQTSMYLCASSLSLGSQETQYFGPGTRLLVL.

In this sample, this clone turned up a few times. V and J are TRBV7-9 and TRBJ1-1; 9 bases agree with TRBD1. Germline CDR1 reads SEHNR; CDR2 reads FQNEAQ (reference sequence). This CDR3 is built from 14 residues. J lost 7 bases, V lost 2 bases, and 5 bases had no gene match. The CDR3 DNA follows: TGTGCCAGCAGCTTAACAGGGGGCGCAGGTGAAGCTTTCTTT. It encodes CASSLTGGAGEAFF.

The V gene is TRBV4-3, the J gene TRBJ1-1; D is uncertain. From germline, CDR1 is LGHNA and CDR2 YSLEER. V was clipped by 4 bases and J by 0 bases, with 12 bases between them. There are 15 residues in the CDR3. CDR3: CASSPMFDMNTEAFF. DNA for the CDR3: TGCGCCAGCAGCCCAATGTTCGACATGAACACTGAAGCTTTCTTT.

This clone was counted at least ten times. The gene calls are TRBV7-8 and TRBJ2-1; D is ambiguous. The germline V gene has CDR1 SGHVS and CDR2 FQNEAQ. V gave up 5 bases and J gave up 8 bases, with 16 bases separating them. This CDR3 spans 14 amino acids. The CDR3 nucleotides are TGTGCCAGCAGCCCTGTGCGTGTCTTCCATGAGCAGTTCTTC. Its translation is CASSPVRVFHEQFF.

The rearrangement uses TRBV28 and TRBJ1-2, with D tentatively TRBD1 (6 bases). The CDR3 sequence is 14 residues long. V gave up 5 bases and J gave up 5 bases, with 15 bases separating them. CDR1 and CDR2 from the germline V gene are MDHEN and SYDVKM. CDR3 protein: CASSRRDTLYGYTF. The CDR3 coding sequence is TGTGCCAGCAGTCGTCGGGACACGTTGTATGGCTACACCTTC.

This clone has more than one count but fewer than ten. The chain couples TRBV4-3 to TRBJ1-5, with a possible D match to TRBD1 (5 bases). The germline V gene encodes CDR1 LGHNA and CDR2 YSLEER. The CDR3 is made up of 16 amino acids. V lost 0 bases and J 5 bases, leaving 14 bases between the germline ends. CDR3: CASSQELGQGYQPQHF. DNA of the CDR3: TGCGCCAGCAGCCAAGAATTGGGGCAGGGCTATCAGCCCCAGCATTTT.

The chain uses TRBV6-5 and TRBJ1-2, with D perhaps matching TRBD1 (6 bases). With 3 bases removed from V and 9 bases from J, the gap between germline ends came to 17 bases. Germline assignment: CDR1 MNHEY and CDR2 SVGAGI. CDR3 length: 14 amino acids. The CDR3 reads CASSYNGGLTSYTF. The CDR3 bases are TGTGCCAGCAGTTATAATGGGGGCTTGACGAGCTACACCTTC.

This clone was seen a handful of times. J is TRBJ1-3 and V is TRBV18, with unresolved D. V lost 0 bases and J 9 bases, leaving 9 bases between the germline ends. The CDR3 spans 13 residues. Germline assignment: CDR1 KGHSH and CDR2 LQKENI. CDR3 sequence reads: CASSPPGEVTIYF. The CDR3 DNA is TGTGCCAGCTCACCACCGGGAGAGGTCACCATATATTTT.

CDR3 coding DNA: TGTGCCAGCAGCCAAGATAGCCGCACGCAGTATTTT. Its protein product is CASSQDSRTQYF. The rearrangement joins TRBV14 to TRBJ2-3; D not certain. The germline V gene has CDR1 SGHDN and CDR2 FVKESK. The germline V and J ends were trimmed by 0 bases and 9 bases, with 7 bases remaining between them. The CDR3 has 12 residues.

The gene calls are TRBV19 and TRBJ2-5, with D maybe TRBD1 (6 bases). The J call may be wrong; the DNA end is better matched by TRBJ2-7. Germline V gene lookup returns CDR1 LNHDA and CDR2 SQIVND (reference sequence). The CDR3 spans 15 residues. The CDR3 spells CANPGLDRFSYEQYF. Written as DNA, the CDR3 is TGTGCCAATCCGGGCCTTGACAGGTTCTCCTACGAGCAGTACTTC.

The chain joins TRBV4-3 to TRBJ2-5; weak D call: TRBD2 (6 bases). This CDR3 spans 15 amino acids. V was cut by 6 bases and J by 2 bases, with 16 bases left in between. Germline CDR1 reads LGHNA; CDR2 reads YSLEER. CDR3 in amino acids: CASSLAGRGQETQYF. The CDR3 DNA is TGCGCCAGCAGTCTGGCGGGACGTGGACAAGAGACCCAGTACTTC.

This clone was picked up a small number of times. This sequence joins TRBV28 and TRBJ1-2; unclear D gene. Germline CDR1 is MDHEN and CDR2 is SYDVKM. V dropped 6 bases and J dropped 4 bases, with 15 bases sitting between them. This CDR3 region has 14 residues. The CDR3 DNA reads TGTGCCAGCAGCCCGATCGACGGAGGCTATGGCTACACCTTC. Its translation: CASSPIDGGYGYTF.